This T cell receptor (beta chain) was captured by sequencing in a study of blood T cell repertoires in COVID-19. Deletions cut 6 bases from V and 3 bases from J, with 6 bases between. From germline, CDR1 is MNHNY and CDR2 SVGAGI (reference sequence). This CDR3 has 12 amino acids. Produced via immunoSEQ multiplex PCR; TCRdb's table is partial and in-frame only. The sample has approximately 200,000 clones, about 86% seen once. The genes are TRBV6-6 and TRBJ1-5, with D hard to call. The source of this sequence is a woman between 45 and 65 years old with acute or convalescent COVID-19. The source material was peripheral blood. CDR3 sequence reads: CASSRPNQPQHF. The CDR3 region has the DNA TGTGCCAGCAGCAGGCCCAATCAGCCCCAGCATTTT.